This TCR beta chain was found in a study of blood T cell repertoires in COVID-19. Overall study context: Spain, Italy and the United States supplied samples that represented acute and convalescent COVID-19. In each case, the material was cDNA or gDNA derived from T cells, B-cell-depleted T cells, or PBMCs.

Germline V CDR1 and CDR2: MNHNS, SASEGT. V was shortened by 2 bases and J by 7 bases, with 14 bases between the two germline ends. This CDR3 is built from 14 residues. Authors' analysis steps: The authors estimated nucleated cell counts from reference gene primer amplification. Sequenced by immunoSEQ multiplex PCR; TCRdb stores in-frame clones only, minus some. The DNA was the basis for D and trimming; V, J and clone size are from that table. The profile shows roughly 75,000 clones, around nine tenths of them singletons. This chain uses TRBV6-1 with TRBJ1-2, with a possible D match to TRBD1 (6 bases). The TCR originated in a man aged 60 to 75 with acute or convalescent COVID-19. The specimen was peripheral blood. In DNA form, the CDR3 reads TGTGCCAGCAGTGAAAGTACAGGGTATGGTGGCTACACCTTC. This sequence encodes CASSESTGYGGYTF.